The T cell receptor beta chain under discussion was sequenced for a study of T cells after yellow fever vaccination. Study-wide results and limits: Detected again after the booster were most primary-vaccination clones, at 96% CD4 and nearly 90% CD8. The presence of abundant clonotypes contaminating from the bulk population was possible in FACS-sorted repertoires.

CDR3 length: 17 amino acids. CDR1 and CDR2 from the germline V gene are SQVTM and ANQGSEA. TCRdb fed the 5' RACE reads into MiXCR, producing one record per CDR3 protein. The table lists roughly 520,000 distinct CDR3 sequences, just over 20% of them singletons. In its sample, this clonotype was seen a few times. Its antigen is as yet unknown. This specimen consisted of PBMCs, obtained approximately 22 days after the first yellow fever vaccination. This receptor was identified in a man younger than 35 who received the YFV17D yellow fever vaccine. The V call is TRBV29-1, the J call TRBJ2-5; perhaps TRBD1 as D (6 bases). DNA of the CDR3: TGCAGTTCAGGGGTGGGGGCGTCCGGGAAAAAGAGGGAGACCCAGTACTTC. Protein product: CSSGVGASGKKRETQYF.